This TCR beta chain came from a study of blood T cells in healthy people across ages. This CDR3 contains 15 residues. V lost 5 bases to trimming and J lost 2 bases, with 16 bases between them. CDR1 and CDR2 (germline): PRHDT, FYEKMQ (reference sequence). This clonotype was detected once. For the second PCR, which ran for roughly 7 to 11 cycles, a sample-barcoded 5' primer and a J-beta primer mix were used. TCRdb reprocessed the 5' RACE reads via MiXCR and lists one record per CDR3 protein. The table shows approximately 810,000 distinct CDR3 sequences, with about 30% occurring only once. The rearrangement joins TRBV13 to TRBJ2-7; maybe TRBD2 (6 bases). Sequencing input: blood. This TCR came from a woman of 80 years or more in good health. In DNA, the CDR3 is TGTGCCAGCAGCGATACAGTGACTAGTGCCTACGAGCAGTACTTC. It encodes CASSDTVTSAYEQYF.